The present entry profiles one T cell receptor beta chain with its context. Its antigen remains unidentified. The CDR3 is 14 residues long. V lost 3 bases, J lost 4 bases, and 3 bases stayed unmatched. Germline V CDR1 and CDR2: LNHDA, SQIVND (reference sequence). This sample stems from a study of T cell responses to AZD1222 COVID-19 vaccine. Study-wide points: Baseline seropositivity occurred in only a handful of AZD1222 recipients. It should be noted that donors were predominantly white British and more often female, and clonal diversity was possibly underestimated.

This table comes from immunoSEQ multiplex PCR, and its TCRdb copy is limited to in-frame clones, with some not included. This table has approximately 82,000 clones, around nine tenths appearing once. This receptor was taken from an adult in good health. The chain carries TRBV19 and TRBJ1-5, with TRBD1 matching 7 bases. The source was peripheral blood, collected on day 0 of AZD1222 vaccination. CDR3 in amino acids: CASSIAGGNQPQHF. The CDR3 DNA reads as TGTGCCAGTAGTATTGCAGGGGGTAATCAGCCCCAGCATTTT.